This entry features one TCR beta chain sequence. Its specificity is not known. These data belong to a study of blood T cells in healthy people across ages. Study-level points and caveats: A strong correlation between TCR beta diversity and naive T cell percentage was seen.

Germline-derived CDR1 and CDR2 are MNHEY and SMNVEV (reference sequence). The CDR3 runs 15 residues. Alongside a J-beta primer mix, a sample-barcoded 5' primer served in a second PCR lasting about 7 to 12 cycles. CDR3-containing paired-end reads numbered at least 2.5 million in each sample. A single record per CDR3 protein comes from TCRdb applying MiXCR to the 5' RACE reads. The sample shows some 760,000 distinct CDR3 sequences, roughly 25% of them seen only once. This same sample was also taken into another study, of T cells of mothers and their children.

The receptor comes from a boy between 10 and 17 years old in good health. The rearrangement uses TRBV27 and TRBJ2-1, with D tentatively TRBD2 (6 bases). The J call may not be correct, given that the DNA end is closer to TRBJ2-5. The sample comprised blood. DNA for the CDR3: TGTGCCAGCAGTTTATTTCCGGGGGTTATCGAGACCCAGTACTTC. Protein product: CASSLFPGVIETQYF.